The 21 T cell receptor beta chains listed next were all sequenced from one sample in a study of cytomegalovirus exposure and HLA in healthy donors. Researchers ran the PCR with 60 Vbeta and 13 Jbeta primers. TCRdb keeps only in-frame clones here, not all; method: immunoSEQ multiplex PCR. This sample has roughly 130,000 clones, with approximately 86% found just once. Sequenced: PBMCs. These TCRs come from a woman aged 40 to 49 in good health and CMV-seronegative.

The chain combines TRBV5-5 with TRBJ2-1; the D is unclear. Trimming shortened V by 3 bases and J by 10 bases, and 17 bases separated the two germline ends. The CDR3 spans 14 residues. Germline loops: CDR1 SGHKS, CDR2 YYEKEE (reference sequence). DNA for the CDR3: TGTGCCAGCAGCTCGATCCCAGACTCCTCGGAGCAGTTCTTC. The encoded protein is CASSSIPDSSEQFF.

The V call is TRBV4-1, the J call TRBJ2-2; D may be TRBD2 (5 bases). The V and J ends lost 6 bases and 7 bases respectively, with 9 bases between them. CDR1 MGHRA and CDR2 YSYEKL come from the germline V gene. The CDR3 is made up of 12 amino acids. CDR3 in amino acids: CASSIRGGELFF. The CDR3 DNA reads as TGCGCCAGCAGTATCCGGGGCGGGGAGCTGTTTTTT.

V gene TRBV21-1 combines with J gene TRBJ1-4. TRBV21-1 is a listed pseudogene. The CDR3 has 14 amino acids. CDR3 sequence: CASPKWGGAEKLFF. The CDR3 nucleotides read TGTGCCAGCCCCAAATGGGGGGGCGCGGAGAAACTGTTTTTT.

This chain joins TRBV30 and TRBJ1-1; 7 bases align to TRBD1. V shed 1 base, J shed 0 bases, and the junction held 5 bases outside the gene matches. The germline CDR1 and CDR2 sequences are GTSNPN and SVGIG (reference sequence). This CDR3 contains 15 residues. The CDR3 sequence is CAWSGKGTVNTEAFF. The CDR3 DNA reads TGTGCCTGGAGTGGGAAAGGGACAGTGAACACTGAAGCTTTCTTT.

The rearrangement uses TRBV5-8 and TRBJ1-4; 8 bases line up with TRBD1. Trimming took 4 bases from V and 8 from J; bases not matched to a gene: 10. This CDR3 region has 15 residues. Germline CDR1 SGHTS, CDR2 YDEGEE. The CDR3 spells CASSRTGFKSEKLFF. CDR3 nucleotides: TGTGCCAGCAGCCGGACAGGGTTCAAGAGCGAAAAACTGTTTTTT.

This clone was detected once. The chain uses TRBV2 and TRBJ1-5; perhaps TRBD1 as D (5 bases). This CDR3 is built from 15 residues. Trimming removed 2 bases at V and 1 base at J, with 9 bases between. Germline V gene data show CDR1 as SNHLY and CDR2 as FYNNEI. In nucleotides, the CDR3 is TGTGCCAGCAGTGAAAATGCAGGGAGCAATCAGCCCCAGCATTTT. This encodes CASSENAGSNQPQHF.

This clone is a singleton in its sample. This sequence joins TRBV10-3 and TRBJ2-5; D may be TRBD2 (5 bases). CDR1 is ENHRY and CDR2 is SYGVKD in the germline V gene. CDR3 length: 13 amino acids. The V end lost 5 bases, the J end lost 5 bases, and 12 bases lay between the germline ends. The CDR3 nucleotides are TGTGCCATCAGTTCCCTAGCTTCGGAGACCCAGTACTTC. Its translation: CAISSLASETQYF.

CDR3 residues: CASSYSRGVYGYTF. The CDR3 DNA sequence: TGTGCCAGCAGTTACTCTCGGGGGGTCTATGGCTACACCTTC. The V gene is TRBV6-5, the J gene TRBJ1-2; perhaps TRBD1 as D (5 bases). Germline lookup yields CDR1 MNHEY and CDR2 SVGAGI. The length of the CDR3 is 14 residues. The germline V and J ends were trimmed by 0 bases and 4 bases, with 9 bases remaining between them.

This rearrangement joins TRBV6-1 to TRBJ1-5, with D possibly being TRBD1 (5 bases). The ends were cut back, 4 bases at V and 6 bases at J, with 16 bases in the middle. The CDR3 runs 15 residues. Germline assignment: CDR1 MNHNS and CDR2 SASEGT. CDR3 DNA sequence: TGTGCCAGCAGTGGATGGGCGCAGGGCGGTCAGCCCCAGCATTTT. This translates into CASSGWAQGGQPQHF.

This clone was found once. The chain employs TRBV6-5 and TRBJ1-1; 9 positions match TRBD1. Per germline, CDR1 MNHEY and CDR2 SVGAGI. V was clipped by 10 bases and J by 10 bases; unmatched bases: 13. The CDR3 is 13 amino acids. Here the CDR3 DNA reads TGTGCCATCACCCTGGGACAGGGCGGAGGAGCTTTCTTT. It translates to CAITLGQGGGAFF.

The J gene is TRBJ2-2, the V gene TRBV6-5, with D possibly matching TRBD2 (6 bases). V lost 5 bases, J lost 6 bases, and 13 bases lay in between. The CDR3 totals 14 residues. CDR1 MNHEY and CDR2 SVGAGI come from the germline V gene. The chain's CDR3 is CASSTGGSPGELFF. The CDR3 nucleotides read TGTGCCAGCAGTACAGGAGGGTCCCCCGGGGAGCTGTTTTTT.

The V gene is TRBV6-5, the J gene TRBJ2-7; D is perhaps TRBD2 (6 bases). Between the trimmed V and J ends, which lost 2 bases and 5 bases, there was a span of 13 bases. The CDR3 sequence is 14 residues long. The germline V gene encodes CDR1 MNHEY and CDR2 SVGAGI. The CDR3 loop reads CASSYNGGIDEQYF. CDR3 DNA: TGTGCCAGCAGTTACAATGGGGGGATCGACGAGCAGTACTTC.

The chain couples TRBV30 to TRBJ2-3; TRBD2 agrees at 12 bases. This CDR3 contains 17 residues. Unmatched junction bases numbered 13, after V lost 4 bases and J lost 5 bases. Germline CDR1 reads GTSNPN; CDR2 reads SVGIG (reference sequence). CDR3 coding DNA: TGTGCCTGGACCCACCTCACTAGCGGGAGGAATATAGATACGCAGTATTTT. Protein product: CAWTHLTSGRNIDTQYF.

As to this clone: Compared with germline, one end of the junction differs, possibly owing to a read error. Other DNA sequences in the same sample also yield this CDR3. The CDR3 is CASRRGRAYQAKNIQYF. CDR3 nucleotides: TGCGCCAGCAGGAGGGGGAGGGCGTATCAAGCCAAAAACATTCAGTACTTC. This chain joins TRBV7-8 and TRBJ2-4; D is perhaps TRBD2 (7 bases). The CDR3 runs 17 residues. Germline assignment: CDR1 SGHVS and CDR2 FQNEAQ.

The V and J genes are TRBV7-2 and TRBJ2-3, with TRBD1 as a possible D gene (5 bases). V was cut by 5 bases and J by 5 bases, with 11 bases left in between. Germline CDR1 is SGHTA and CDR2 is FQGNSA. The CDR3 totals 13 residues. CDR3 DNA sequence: TGTGCCAGCAGCGTGAACAGGAAAGATACGCAGTATTTT. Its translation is CASSVNRKDTQYF.

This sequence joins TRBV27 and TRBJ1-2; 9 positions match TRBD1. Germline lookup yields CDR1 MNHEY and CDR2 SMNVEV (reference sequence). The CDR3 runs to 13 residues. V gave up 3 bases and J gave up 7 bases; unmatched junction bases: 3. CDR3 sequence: CASSFTGGSGYTF. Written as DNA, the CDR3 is TGTGCCAGCAGTTTTACAGGGGGCTCTGGCTACACCTTC.

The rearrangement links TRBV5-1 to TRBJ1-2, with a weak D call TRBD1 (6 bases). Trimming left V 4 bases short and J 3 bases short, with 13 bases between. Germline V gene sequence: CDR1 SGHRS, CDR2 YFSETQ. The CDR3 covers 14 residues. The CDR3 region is CASSREGGDYGYTF. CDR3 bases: TGCGCCAGCAGCAGGGAAGGGGGAGACTATGGCTACACCTTC.

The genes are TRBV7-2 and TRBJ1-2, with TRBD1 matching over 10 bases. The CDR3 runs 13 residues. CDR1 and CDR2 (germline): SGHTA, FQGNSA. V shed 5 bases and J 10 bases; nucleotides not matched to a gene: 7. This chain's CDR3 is CASSRFGTGDYTF. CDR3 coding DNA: TGTGCCAGCAGCCGTTTTGGGACAGGGGACTACACCTTC.

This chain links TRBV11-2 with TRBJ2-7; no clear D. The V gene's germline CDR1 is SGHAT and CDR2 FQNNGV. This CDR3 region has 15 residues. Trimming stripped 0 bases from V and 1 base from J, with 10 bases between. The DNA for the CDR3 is TGTGCCAGCAGCTTAGATCACTACCGATCCTACGAGCAGTACTTC. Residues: CASSLDHYRSYEQYF.

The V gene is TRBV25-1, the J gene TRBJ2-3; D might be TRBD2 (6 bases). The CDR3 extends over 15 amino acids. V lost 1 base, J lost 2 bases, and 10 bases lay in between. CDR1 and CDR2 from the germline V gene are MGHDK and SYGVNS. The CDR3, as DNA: TGTGCCAGCAGTGAATGGGGACTGAACACAGATACGCAGTATTTT. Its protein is CASSEWGLNTDTQYF.

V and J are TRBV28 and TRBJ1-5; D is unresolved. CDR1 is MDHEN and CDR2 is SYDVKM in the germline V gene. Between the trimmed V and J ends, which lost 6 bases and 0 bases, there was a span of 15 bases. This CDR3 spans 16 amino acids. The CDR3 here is CASSKRGGYSNQPQHF. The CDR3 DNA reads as TGTGCCAGCAGCAAACGTGGCGGATATAGCAATCAGCCCCAGCATTTT.